The entry below describes one TCR beta chain. These data are taken from a study of blood T cell repertoires in COVID-19. Study context: From the United States, Italy and Spain came samples of acute and convalescent COVID-19.

In Seattle, patients joined the study during active infection and were tracked longitudinally. Profiled with immunoSEQ multiplex PCR; TCRdb holds only in-frame clones, not every one. The data hold roughly 340,000 clones, with about 88% observed a single time. Source material: peripheral blood. This TCR was recovered from an older woman with COVID-19, enrolled during active disease.

For the CDR3, the DNA is TGTGCCATTTCCGGAGGACAGGGGACGAATGGCTACACCTTC. It is translated as CAISGGQGTNGYTF. The rearrangement links TRBV2 to TRBJ1-2, with 9 bases that match TRBD1. CDR1 is SNHLY and CDR2 is FYNNEI in the germline V gene. The length of the CDR3 is 14 residues. Trimming removed 10 bases from V and 6 bases from J; junction bases left unmatched: 12.